Below are 11 T cell receptor beta chains sequenced from a single sample in a study of regulatory T cells in long-lasting Graves disease. According to the study, TCR beta libraries were built with iRepertoire HTBI primers and CDR3-region Arm-PCR. MiXCR, run by TCRdb on the multiplex PCR reads, gives a single entry per CDR3 protein. The table lists under 500,000 distinct CDR3 sequences, less than 25% of them singletons. Time point reported: persistent/refractory GD, antithyroid drugs over 5 years with positive TRAb. PBMC-extracted RNA yielded the TCR library. Specimen: peripheral blood mononuclear cells (PBMCs), collected when the disease was refractory, from a patient treated with antithyroid drugs. These receptors came from a female donor with Graves disease.

This clonotype was counted ten times or more. V usage is TRBV6-5 and J usage is TRBJ1-2; the D gene is possibly TRBD1 (5 bases). CDR1 is MNHEY and CDR2 is SVGAGI in the germline V gene. V lost 0 bases and J lost 2, with 10 bases in between. The CDR3 spans 15 residues. This CDR3 reads CASSYSQGVNYGYTF. As DNA, the CDR3 is TGTGCCAGCAGTTACTCGCAGGGAGTCAACTATGGCTACACCTTC.

With respect to this clonotype: The junction does not match germline at one end; this may be a read error. V and J are TRBV7-9 and TRBJ2-7; D is unclear. The germline gives CDR1 SEHNR, CDR2 FQNEAQ (reference sequence). The CDR3 has 16 residues. In DNA, the CDR3 is TGTGCCAGCAGCTTAGCTCCGTCATGGCGCACCTACGAGCAGTGCTTC. Translating it yields CASSLAPSWRTYEQCF.

This clonotype was seen a few times. The V call is TRBV5-1, the J call TRBJ2-2; 9 nucleotides agree with TRBD2. CDR1 SGHRS and CDR2 YFSETQ come from the germline V gene. The CDR3 covers 20 residues. V lost 0 bases to trimming and J lost 0 bases; unmatched junction nucleotides: 12. This chain's CDR3 is CASSLASGAKLTTNTGELFF. Written as DNA, the CDR3 is TGCGCCAGCAGCTTGGCTAGCGGGGCGAAATTGACTACGAACACCGGGGAGCTGTTTTTT.

This clonotype came up many times. V usage is TRBV7-8 and J usage is TRBJ2-5; 8 bases are a match to TRBD2. V dropped 3 bases and J dropped 5; count of bases not matched to a gene: 17. CDR1 is SGHVS, CDR2 FQNEAQ, per germline. The CDR3 is 18 residues long. CDR3 coding DNA: TGTGCCAGCAGCTTCCCCGGGACTAGGACCCCCCAAGCGGAGACCCAGTACTTC. It translates to CASSFPGTRTPQAETQYF.

This clonotype was detected ten times or more. Here the CDR3 DNA reads TGTGCCAGCAGTTACAGCAGTCTCAATCAGCCCCAGCATTTT. Protein sequence: CASSYSSLNQPQHF. The rearrangement joins TRBV6-5 to TRBJ1-5; the D is unclear. V shed 2 bases and J shed 3 bases, with 8 bases lying between them. Germline CDR1 and CDR2: MNHEY and SVGAGI. CDR3 length: 14 residues.

The genes are TRBV29-1 and TRBJ1-2; D is uncertain. This CDR3 comprises 11 residues. Germline V gives CDR1 SQVTM, CDR2 ANQGSEA. Trimming took off 1 base at V and 5 bases at J, with 5 bases between the two ends. CDR3 DNA: TGCAGCGTTGAAGTGGATTATGGCTACACCTTC. Amino acids: CSVEVDYGYTF.

This clonotype was seen many times. The CDR3 DNA reads TGTGCCAGCAGCGGGGGGAGGTTAGCGGGAGTGTCCGAGCAGTACTTC. This gives the protein CASSGGRLAGVSEQYF. The V gene is TRBV11-2, the J gene TRBJ2-7, with 9 nucleotides matching TRBD2. Per germline, CDR1 SGHAT and CDR2 FQNNGV. CDR3 length: 16 amino acids. V trimming: 5 bases; J trimming: 6 bases; junction bases outside the gene matches: 14.

The V gene is TRBV27, the J gene TRBJ2-7; 8 positions agree with TRBD2. CDR1 MNHEY and CDR2 SMNVEV come from the germline V gene (reference sequence). V lost 10 bases and J lost 3; bases outside the gene matches: 5. The CDR3 covers 12 residues. The CDR3 nucleotides read TGTGCCACAACTAGCGGCCACTACGAGCAGTACTTC. Amino acid sequence: CATTSGHYEQYF.

This rearrangement joins TRBV30 to TRBJ2-2; 12 bases are shared with TRBD1. V lost 5 bases, J lost 7 bases, and 8 bases stayed unmatched. CDR3 length: 15 amino acids. Germline loops: CDR1 GTSNPN, CDR2 SVGIG (reference sequence). CDR3 in amino acids: CAWGGQGATYGELFF. For the CDR3, the DNA is TGTGCCTGGGGGGGACAGGGGGCGACGTACGGGGAGCTGTTTTTT.

This chain uses TRBV7-9 with TRBJ2-2; weak D call: TRBD1 (6 bases). This CDR3 region has 14 residues. Trimming left V 4 bases short and J 3 bases short, with 9 bases between. Germline loops: CDR1 SEHNR, CDR2 FQNEAQ (reference sequence). CDR3 DNA: TGTGCCAGCAGCTGGGGGCGCGACACCGGGGAGCTGTTTTTT. Its protein is CASSWGRDTGELFF.

This clonotype has at least ten counts. V gene TRBV6-2 or TRBV6-3 combines with J gene TRBJ1-5, with 9 positions matching TRBD1. The CDR3 totals 15 residues. Germline trimming cut 6 bases from V and 7 bases from J; bases unmatched to any gene: 10. Germline V lookup: CDR1 MNHEY, CDR2 SVGEGT. The CDR3 DNA is TGTGCCAGCAGCAAGAGAACAGGGGGCAGGCAGCCCCAGCATTTT. Its translation is CASSKRTGGRQPQHF.